Below, one TCR beta chain is given with its context. The Seattle site enrolled patients during active infection and followed them longitudinally. These data come from a study of blood T cell repertoires in COVID-19. Study overall: Sources were T cells, B-cell-depleted T cells, or PBMCs; the material itself was cDNA or gDNA.

Per the original methods: Amplifying reference gene primers gave estimates of nucleated cell counts. Assay used: immunoSEQ multiplex PCR; TCRdb lists only in-frame clones, some missing. V and J calls plus clone size are reproduced from that table; the DNA served to infer D and trimming. The sample shows fewer than 100,000 clones, 85% of them seen only once. The CDR3 covers 12 residues. Looked up from germline, CDR1 is MDHEN and CDR2 is SYDVKM. V trimming: 10 bases; J trimming: 8 bases; junction bases outside the gene matches: 9. The rearrangement links TRBV28 to TRBJ1-2, with TRBD1 matching 8 bases. Sequencing was performed on peripheral blood. The source is a man in his fifties with COVID-19, enrolled during active disease. The CDR3, as DNA: TGTGCCACCGTGGACAGGGTAAACGGCTACACCTTC. Protein sequence: CATVDRVNGYTF.